Included here is one TCR beta chain sequence, with context. Its specificity is not known. PCR used 60 Vbeta primers and 13 Jbeta primers. Assay: immunoSEQ multiplex PCR; the TCRdb copy retains only in-frame clones and omits some. The table has tens of thousands of clones, roughly 79% seen once. The sample originates from a study of cytomegalovirus exposure and HLA in healthy donors. Study-level information: Of some 400 genotyped donors, 80% to 85% grouped in the Caucasian-associated ancestry cluster.

Whole-study findings and limits: It was reportedly the case that the classifier diagnosed cytomegalovirus status with high specificity and sensitivity. In terms of immune exposure information, only CMV serostatus was available.

Germline CDR1 SGDLS, CDR2 YYNGEE. V was pared by 4 bases and J by 2 bases, with 15 bases between. CDR3 length equals 15 residues. This TCR derives from a man aged 45-65 years in good health and CMV-seronegative. The chain links TRBV9 to TRBJ2-5; tentatively, D is TRBD1 (5 bases). The sequenced material came from PBMCs. CDR3 protein: CASSPTMGPQETQYF. The CDR3 DNA follows: TGTGCCAGCAGCCCTACCATGGGGCCTCAAGAGACCCAGTACTTC.